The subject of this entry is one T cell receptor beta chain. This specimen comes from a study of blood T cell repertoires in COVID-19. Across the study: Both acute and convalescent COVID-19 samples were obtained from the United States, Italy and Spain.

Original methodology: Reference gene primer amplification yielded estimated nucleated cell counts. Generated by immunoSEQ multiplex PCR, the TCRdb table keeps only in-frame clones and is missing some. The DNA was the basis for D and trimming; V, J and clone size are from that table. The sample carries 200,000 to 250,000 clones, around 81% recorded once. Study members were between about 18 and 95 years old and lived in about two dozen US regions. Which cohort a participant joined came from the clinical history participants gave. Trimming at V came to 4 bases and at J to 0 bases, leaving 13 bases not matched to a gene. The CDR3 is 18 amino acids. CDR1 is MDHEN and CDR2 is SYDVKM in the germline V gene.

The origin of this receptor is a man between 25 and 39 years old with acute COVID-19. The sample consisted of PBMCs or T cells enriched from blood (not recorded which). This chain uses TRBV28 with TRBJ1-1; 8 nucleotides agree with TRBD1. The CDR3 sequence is CASSSPTGAGSLNTEAFF. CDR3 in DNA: TGTGCCAGCAGTTCCCCGACAGGGGCGGGTTCGTTGAACACTGAAGCTTTCTTT.